One T cell receptor (beta chain) is described in this entry. The data are from a study of blood T cell repertoires in COVID-19. Study-level information: Donors in the United States, Italy and Spain gave samples during acute or convalescent COVID-19. T cells, B-cell-depleted T cells, or PBMCs supplied cDNA or gDNA.

How the authors handled the data: By means of reference gene primer amplification, nucleated cell counts were estimated. Profiled with immunoSEQ multiplex PCR; TCRdb holds only in-frame clones, not every one. The DNA was the basis for D and trimming; V, J and clone size are from that table. The sample lists 250,000 to 350,000 clones; about nine tenths were seen once. V lost 6 bases and J lost 0; bases outside the gene matches: 5. Germline CDR1 reads MNHEY; CDR2 reads SVGAGI. The CDR3 runs 15 residues. Patients in Seattle were enrolled during active infection, then followed longitudinally. The J gene is TRBJ2-4, the V gene TRBV6-5; TRBD1 matches at 7 bases. Sequenced sample: peripheral blood. The receptor was derived from a woman aged 25 to 39 with COVID-19, enrolled during active disease. The CDR3 sequence: CASRHRGVAKNIQYF. In DNA form, the CDR3 reads TGTGCCAGCAGACACAGGGGAGTAGCCAAAAACATTCAGTACTTC.